This T cell receptor beta chain was captured in a study of cytomegalovirus exposure and HLA in healthy donors. Study observations and caveats: In a later analysis, V- and J-gene trimming of beta chains associated with a DCLRE1C missense variant, replicated independently.

The CDR3 runs 15 residues. The V gene end was trimmed by 10 bases and the J gene end by 6 bases; junction bases not matched to a gene: 8. The germline gives CDR1 ENHRY, CDR2 SYGVKD. Points on this clone: What it recognizes is unknown.

It was with 60 Vbeta and 13 Jbeta primers that the PCR ran. Produced via immunoSEQ multiplex PCR; TCRdb's table is partial and in-frame only. The table has about 89,000 clones, approximately 79% seen once. Sequencing input: PBMCs. This clonotype was obtained from a man aged 30 to 45 in good health and CMV-seronegative. The chain combines TRBV10-3 with TRBJ2-1; 14 nucleotides line up with TRBD2. CDR3 in amino acids: CATVRTSGGSNEQFF. The CDR3 nucleotides are TGTGCCACCGTTAGGACTAGCGGGGGGAGCAATGAGCAGTTCTTC.